A selection of T cell receptor beta chains follows, all from one sample in a study of Ad26.COV2.S vaccination and SARS-CoV-2 variants. This table comes from immunoSEQ multiplex PCR, and its TCRdb copy is limited to in-frame clones, with some not included. There are approximately 340,000 clones in the sample; approximately 84% occur only once, and about 3.5% lies in the top ten. Sample: peripheral blood, taken in a trial of Ad26.COV2.S vaccine versus placebo. The receptors originated from a person aged 18-65 years who received the Ad26.COV2.S COVID-19 vaccine or a placebo. Each CDR3 is given with its conserved first and last residue. Fields, in order: CDR3 protein, V gene, D gene, clone size, CDR3 length. A D gene is named only where the DNA matches it firmly. Size tells how often a clone was seen (once, few, many) or the class of an expanded clone, and some rows leave it out.

CASSSRQAGSTEAFF	TRBV7-8	-	-	15
CASSQVHSGFREQYF	TRBV4-3	-	once	15
CASTLGTGGRWNSPLHF	TRBV28	TRBD1	-	17
CASSTQGWTGELFF	TRBV19	-	once	14
CASSKAQGQLNTGELFF	TRBV21-1	-	-	17
CASSSQPGQGPDTQYF	TRBV27	TRBD1	-	16
CASSLDKNTEAFF	TRBV12-3/TRBV12-4	-	medium-sized	13
CASSFRGGTYEQYF	TRBV7-2	-	-	14
CASSQAGGGYTF	TRBV3-1/TRBV3-2	-	-	12
CASSGGTSGGIDTQYF	TRBV2	TRBD2	-	16
CASSRTRDTDTQYF	TRBV27	-	-	14